The clone carrying this T cell receptor (beta chain) was observed a handful of times. The antigen remains unidentified. At the Johns Hopkins FTIC core, DNA taken from cultured CD4+ T cells was sequenced by way of the Oncomine TCR Beta short-read assay. TCRdb fed the PCR reads into MiXCR, producing one record per CDR3 protein. Among about 15,000 distinct CDR3 sequences listed, about 55% were seen once. The sample belongs to a study of vaccination and CD4 T cells after COVID-19. The wider study: Post-diagnosis, post-COVID samples were collected after a median 101 days, ranging 35 to 161.

V lost 7 bases to trimming and J lost 4 bases, with 14 bases between them. The CDR3 length is 13 residues. CDR1 is SEHNR and CDR2 is FQNEAQ in the germline V gene (reference sequence). Treatment in this sample: 10-day PBMC culture with coronavirus spike peptide pools or control peptides (ViraFEST assay). The rearrangement links TRBV7-9 to TRBJ2-7; perhaps TRBD1 as D (5 bases). The sequences come from CD4+ T cells from blood, cultured in vitro, collected before SARS-CoV-2 vaccination. The source of this sequence is a human donor who had recovered from COVID-19. The DNA of the CDR3 is TGTGCCAGCATGAGACAGACGCCTTACGAGCAGTACTTC. Translating it yields CASMRQTPYEQYF. Drawing the rest from reference TRBV7-9 and TRBJ2-7, the complete variable domain is DTGVSQNPRHKITKRGQNVTFRCDPISEHNRLYWYRQTLGQGPEFLTYFQNEAQLEKSRLLSDRFSAERPKGSFSTLEIQRTEQGDSAMYLCASMRQTPYEQYFGPGTRLTVT.